These T cell receptor beta chains were read from a single sample in a study of TIL therapy for anti-PD-1-resistant metastatic lung cancer. Libraries were prepared by immunoSEQ multiplex PCR; TCRdb keeps only in-frame clonotypes and omits some of them. The sample yields around 33,000 clones, around two thirds seen once. The input for sequencing was blood, taken at baseline. These receptors were taken from a woman aged 25-85 years with non-small cell lung cancer. The CDR3 runs from the conserved cysteine through the conserved F or W. D genes are given only for firm matches. A row's size may be missing; if present it is once, few, many or a size class.

d_gene: .
len: 14
j_gene: TRBJ2-1
abundance: .
v_gene: TRBV5-1
CDR3aa: CASSPSPQPREQFF
CDR3nt: TGCGCCAGCTCCCCGTCCCCGCAGCCTCGGGAGCAGTTCTTC

d_gene: .
len: 17
j_gene: TRBJ1-1
abundance: .
v_gene: TRBV4-1
CDR3aa: CASSQINMGGADTEAFF
CDR3nt: TGCGCCAGCAGCCAGATTAATATGGGGGGCGCGGACACTGAAGCTTTCTTT

d_gene: .
len: 13
j_gene: TRBJ1-1
abundance: .
v_gene: TRBV21-1
CDR3aa: CASPPWGGIEAFF
CDR3nt: TGTGCCAGCCCACCCTGGGGGGGCATAGAAGCTTTCTTT

d_gene: TRBD1
len: 16
j_gene: TRBJ1-3
abundance: .
v_gene: TRBV7-6
CDR3aa: CASSLGAGGRRNTIYF
CDR3nt: TGTGCCAGCAGCTTAGGTGCAGGGGGCCGGCGAAACACCATATATTTT

d_gene: TRBD1
len: 15
j_gene: TRBJ2-5
abundance: .
v_gene: TRBV10-1
CDR3aa: CASSRTRTGGETQYF
CDR3nt: TGCGCCAGCAGCCGCACCCGGACAGGCGGGGAGACCCAGTACTTC

d_gene: TRBD2
len: 16
j_gene: TRBJ2-5
abundance: .
v_gene: TRBV11-2
CDR3aa: CASSNSDRGGQETQYF
CDR3nt: TGTGCCAGCAGCAACAGTGACCGCGGGGGGCAAGAGACCCAGTACTTC

d_gene: TRBD1
len: 14
j_gene: TRBJ1-2
abundance: .
v_gene: TRBV10-3
CDR3aa: CAISERQGVDGYTF
CDR3nt: TGTGCCATCAGTGAGCGACAGGGGGTGGATGGCTACACCTTC

d_gene: .
len: 15
j_gene: TRBJ2-1
abundance: .
v_gene: TRBV2
CDR3aa: CASTDSVSWTNEQFF
CDR3nt: TGTGCCAGCACCGATAGTGTGAGTTGGACAAATGAGCAGTTCTTC

d_gene: TRBD2
len: 16
j_gene: TRBJ2-5
abundance: .
v_gene: TRBV7-8
CDR3aa: CASSSGLAGGGETQYF
CDR3nt: TGTGCCAGCAGCTCGGGACTAGCGGGAGGAGGCGAGACCCAGTACTTC

d_gene: TRBD1
len: 14
j_gene: TRBJ2-2
abundance: .
v_gene: TRBV9
CDR3aa: CATQGARNTGELFF
CDR3nt: TGTGCCACACAGGGGGCGCGGAACACCGGGGAGCTGTTTTTT

d_gene: TRBD1
len: 16
j_gene: TRBJ1-2
abundance: .
v_gene: TRBV5-6
CDR3aa: CASSLRSGTGADGYTF
CDR3nt: TGTGCCAGCAGCTTGAGGTCCGGGACAGGGGCGGATGGCTACACCTTC

d_gene: .
len: 14
j_gene: TRBJ2-3
abundance: once
v_gene: TRBV6-5
CDR3aa: CASRKDPSTDTQYF
CDR3nt: TGTGCCAGCAGGAAGGACCCAAGCACAGATACGCAGTATTTT

d_gene: .
len: 13
j_gene: TRBJ1-2
abundance: few
v_gene: TRBV19
CDR3aa: CASNTGGGYGYTF
CDR3nt: TGTGCCAGTAACACCGGGGGCGGGTATGGCTACACCTTC

d_gene: .
len: 13
j_gene: TRBJ1-1
abundance: .
v_gene: TRBV6-1
CDR3aa: CASRPRGTTEAFF
CDR3nt: TGTGCCAGCAGGCCCAGGGGAACAACTGAAGCTTTCTTT

d_gene: .
len: 15
j_gene: TRBJ2-7
abundance: once
v_gene: TRBV7-9
CDR3aa: CASSPSSWISYEQYF
CDR3nt: TGTGCCAGCAGCCCCAGCAGCTGGATCTCCTACGAGCAGTACTTC

d_gene: TRBD1
len: 14
j_gene: TRBJ2-3
abundance: .
v_gene: TRBV11-2
CDR3aa: CASRRQGAADTQYF
CDR3nt: TGTGCCAGCAGAAGACAGGGGGCGGCAGATACGCAGTATTTT

d_gene: TRBD2
len: 14
j_gene: TRBJ2-3
abundance: .
v_gene: TRBV11-3
CDR3aa: CASSIGRAQDTQYF
CDR3nt: TGTGCCAGCAGCATCGGGAGGGCCCAAGATACGCAGTATTTT

d_gene: .
len: 14
j_gene: TRBJ2-3
abundance: once
v_gene: TRBV6-5
CDR3aa: CASSQSWGTDTQYF
CDR3nt: TGTGCCAGCAGCCAATCCTGGGGAACAGATACGCAGTATTTT

d_gene: .
len: 14
j_gene: TRBJ1-1
abundance: .
v_gene: TRBV28
CDR3aa: CASSLPGGSTEAFF
CDR3nt: TGTGCCAGCAGTTTACCGGGAGGGAGCACTGAAGCTTTCTTT

d_gene: TRBD1
len: 15
j_gene: TRBJ1-1
abundance: .
v_gene: TRBV6-6
CDR3aa: CASKLGTGPNTEAFF
CDR3nt: TGTGCCAGCAAACTAGGGACAGGGCCGAACACTGAAGCTTTCTTT

d_gene: .
len: 14
j_gene: TRBJ2-3
abundance: few
v_gene: TRBV19
CDR3aa: CASSSRRATDTQYF
CDR3nt: TGTGCCAGTAGTTCCCGACGGGCTACAGATACGCAGTATTTT

d_gene: TRBD1
len: 15
j_gene: TRBJ1-4
abundance: .
v_gene: TRBV6-5
CDR3aa: CASSYSQGGEEKLFF
CDR3nt: TGTGCCAGCAGTTACTCGCAGGGGGGAGAAGAAAAACTGTTTTTT

d_gene: .
len: 14
j_gene: TRBJ2-1
abundance: .
v_gene: TRBV29-1
CDR3aa: CSARGRAVYNEQFF
CDR3nt: TGCAGCGCGCGGGGCAGGGCCGTCTACAATGAGCAGTTCTTC

d_gene: TRBD1
len: 15
j_gene: TRBJ2-7
abundance: .
v_gene: TRBV7-8
CDR3aa: CASSSRQGLAYEQYF
CDR3nt: TGTGCCAGCAGCTCCCGACAGGGGTTGGCCTACGAGCAGTACTTC

d_gene: .
len: 13
j_gene: TRBJ2-1
abundance: .
v_gene: TRBV11-2
CDR3aa: CASSLGETGEQFF
CDR3nt: TGTGCCAGCAGCTTAGGGGAAACTGGTGAGCAGTTCTTC

d_gene: .
len: 15
j_gene: TRBJ2-7
abundance: .
v_gene: TRBV5-6
CDR3aa: CASSPGLLSSYEQYF
CDR3nt: TGTGCCAGCAGCCCCGGACTTCTAAGCTCCTACGAGCAGTACTTC

d_gene: .
len: 11
j_gene: TRBJ2-7
abundance: .
v_gene: TRBV4-1
CDR3aa: CASSRREEQYF
CDR3nt: TGCGCCAGCAGCCGACGCGAAGAGCAGTACTTC

d_gene: .
len: 13
j_gene: TRBJ2-7
abundance: .
v_gene: TRBV27
CDR3aa: CASSFGGSYEQYF
CDR3nt: TGTGCCAGCAGTTTTGGGGGCTCCTACGAGCAGTACTTC